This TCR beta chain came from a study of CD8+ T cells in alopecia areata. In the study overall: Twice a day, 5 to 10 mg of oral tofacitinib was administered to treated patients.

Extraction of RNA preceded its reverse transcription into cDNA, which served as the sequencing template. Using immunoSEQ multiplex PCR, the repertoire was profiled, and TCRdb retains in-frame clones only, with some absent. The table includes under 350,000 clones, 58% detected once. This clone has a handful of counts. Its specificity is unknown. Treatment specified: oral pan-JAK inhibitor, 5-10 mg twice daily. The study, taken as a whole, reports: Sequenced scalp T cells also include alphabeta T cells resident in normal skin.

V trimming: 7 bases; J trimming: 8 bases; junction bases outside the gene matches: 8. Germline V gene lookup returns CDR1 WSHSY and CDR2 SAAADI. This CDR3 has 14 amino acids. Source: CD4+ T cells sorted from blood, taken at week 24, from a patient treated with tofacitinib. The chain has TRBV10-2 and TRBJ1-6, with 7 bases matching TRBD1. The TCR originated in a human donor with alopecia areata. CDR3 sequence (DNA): TGCGCCAGCACCGCGGGGACAGAGTATTCACCCCTCCACTTT. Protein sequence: CASTAGTEYSPLHF.